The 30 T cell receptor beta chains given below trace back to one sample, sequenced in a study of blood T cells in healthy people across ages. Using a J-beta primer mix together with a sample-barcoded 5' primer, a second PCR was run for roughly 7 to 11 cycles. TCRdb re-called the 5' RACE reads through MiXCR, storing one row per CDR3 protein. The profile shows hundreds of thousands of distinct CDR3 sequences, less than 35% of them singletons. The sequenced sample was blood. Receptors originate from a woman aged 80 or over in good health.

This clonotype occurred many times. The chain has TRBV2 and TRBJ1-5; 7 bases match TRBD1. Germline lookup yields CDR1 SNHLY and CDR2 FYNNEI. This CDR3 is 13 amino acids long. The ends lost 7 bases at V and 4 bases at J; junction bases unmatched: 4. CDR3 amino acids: CASKGTANQPQHF. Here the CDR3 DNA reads TGTGCCAGCAAAGGGACAGCAAATCAGCCCCAGCATTTT.

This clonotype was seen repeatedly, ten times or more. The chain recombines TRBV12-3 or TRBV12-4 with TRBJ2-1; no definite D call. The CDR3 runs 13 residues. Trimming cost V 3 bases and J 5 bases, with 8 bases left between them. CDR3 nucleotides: TGTGCCAGCAGTTTTAGGGATAACAATGAGCAGTTCTTC. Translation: CASSFRDNNEQFF.

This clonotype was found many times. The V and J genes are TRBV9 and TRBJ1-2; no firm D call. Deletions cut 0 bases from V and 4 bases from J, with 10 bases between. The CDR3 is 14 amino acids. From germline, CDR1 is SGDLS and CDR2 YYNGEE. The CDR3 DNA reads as TGTGCCAGCAGCGTAGTCGGTTCCGCCTATGGCTACACCTTC. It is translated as CASSVVGSAYGYTF. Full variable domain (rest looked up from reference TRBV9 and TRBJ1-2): DSGVTQTPKHLITATGQRVTLRCSPRSGDLSVYWYQQSLDQGLQFLIQYYNGEERAKGNILERFSAQQFPDLHSELNLSSLELGDSALYFCASSVVGSAYGYTFGSGTRLTVV.

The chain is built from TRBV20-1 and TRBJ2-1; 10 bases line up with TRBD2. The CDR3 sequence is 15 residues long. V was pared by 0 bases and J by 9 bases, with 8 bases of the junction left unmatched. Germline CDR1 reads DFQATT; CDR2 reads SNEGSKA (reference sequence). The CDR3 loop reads CSARDVLAGWGEQFF. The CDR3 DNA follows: TGCAGTGCTAGAGACGTACTAGCGGGATGGGGTGAGCAGTTCTTC.

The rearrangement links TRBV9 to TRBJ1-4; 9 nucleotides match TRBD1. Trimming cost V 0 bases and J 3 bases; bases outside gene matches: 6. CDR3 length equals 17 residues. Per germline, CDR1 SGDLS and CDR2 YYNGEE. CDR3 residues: CASSVATGGVPNEKLFF. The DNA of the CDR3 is TGTGCCAGCAGCGTAGCTACAGGGGGCGTACCTAATGAAAAACTGTTTTTT.

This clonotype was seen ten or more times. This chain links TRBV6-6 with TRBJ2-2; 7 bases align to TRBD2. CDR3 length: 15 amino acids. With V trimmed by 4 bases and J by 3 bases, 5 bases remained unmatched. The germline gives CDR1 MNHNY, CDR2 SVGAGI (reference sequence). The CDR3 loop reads CASSSSRGDTGELFF. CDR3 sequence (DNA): TGTGCCAGCAGTTCTTCCCGGGGGGACACCGGGGAGCTGTTTTTT.

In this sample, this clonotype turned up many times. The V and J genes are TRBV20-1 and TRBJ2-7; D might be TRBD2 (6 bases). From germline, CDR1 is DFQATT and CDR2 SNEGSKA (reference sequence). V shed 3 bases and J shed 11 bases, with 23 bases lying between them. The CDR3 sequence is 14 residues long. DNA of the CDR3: TGCAGTGCTAGCTCGTACGGAGGGACCGCCACTGAGTACTTC. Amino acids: CSASSYGGTATEYF.

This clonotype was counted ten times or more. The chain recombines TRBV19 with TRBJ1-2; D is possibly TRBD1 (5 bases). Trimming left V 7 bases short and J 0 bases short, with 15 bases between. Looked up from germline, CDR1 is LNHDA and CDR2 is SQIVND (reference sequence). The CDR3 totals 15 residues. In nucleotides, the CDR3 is TGTGCCAGTACTTCTCCGGGACCACCTAACTATGGCTACACCTTC. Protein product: CASTSPGPPNYGYTF.

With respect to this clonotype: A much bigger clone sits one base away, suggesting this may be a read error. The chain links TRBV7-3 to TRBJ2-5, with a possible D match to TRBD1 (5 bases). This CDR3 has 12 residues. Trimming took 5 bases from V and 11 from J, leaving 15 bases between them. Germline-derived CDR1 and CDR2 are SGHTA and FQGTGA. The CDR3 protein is CASSQWGNEQYF. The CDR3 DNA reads TGTGCCAGCAGCCAGTGGGGCAATGAGCAGTACTTC.

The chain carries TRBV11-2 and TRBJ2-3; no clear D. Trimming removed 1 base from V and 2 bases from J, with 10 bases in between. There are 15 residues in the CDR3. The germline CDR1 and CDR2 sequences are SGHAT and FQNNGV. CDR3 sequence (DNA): TGTGCCAGCAGCTTAGGGGCCATCCCCACAGATACGCAGTATTTT. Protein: CASSLGAIPTDTQYF.

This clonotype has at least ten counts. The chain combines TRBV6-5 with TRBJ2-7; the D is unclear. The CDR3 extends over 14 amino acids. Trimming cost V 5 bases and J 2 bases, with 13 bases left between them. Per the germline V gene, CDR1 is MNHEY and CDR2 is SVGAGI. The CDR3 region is CASSRTEAPYEQYF. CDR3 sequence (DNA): TGTGCCAGCAGTCGTACAGAGGCACCCTACGAGCAGTACTTC.

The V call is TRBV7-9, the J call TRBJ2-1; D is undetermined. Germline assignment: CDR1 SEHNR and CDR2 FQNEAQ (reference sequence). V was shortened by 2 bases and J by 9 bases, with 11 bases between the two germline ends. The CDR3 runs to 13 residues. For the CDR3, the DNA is TGTGCCAGCAGCTTACCGATTAGGAGTGAGCAGTTCTTC. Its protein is CASSLPIRSEQFF.

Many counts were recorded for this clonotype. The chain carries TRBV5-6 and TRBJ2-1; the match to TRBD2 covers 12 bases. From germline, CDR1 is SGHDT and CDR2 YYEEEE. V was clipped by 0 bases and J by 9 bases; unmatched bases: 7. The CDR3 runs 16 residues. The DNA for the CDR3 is TGTGCCAGCAGCTTGGTGGCTAGCGGGGGGGTAAGTGAGCAGTTCTTC. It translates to CASSLVASGGVSEQFF.

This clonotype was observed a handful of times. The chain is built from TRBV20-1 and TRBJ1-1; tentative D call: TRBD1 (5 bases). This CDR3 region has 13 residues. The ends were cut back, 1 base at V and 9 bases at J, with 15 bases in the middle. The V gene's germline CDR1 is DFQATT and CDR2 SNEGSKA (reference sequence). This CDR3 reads CSARAAWGDQAFF. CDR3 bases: TGCAGTGCTAGAGCGGCTTGGGGGGATCAAGCTTTCTTT.

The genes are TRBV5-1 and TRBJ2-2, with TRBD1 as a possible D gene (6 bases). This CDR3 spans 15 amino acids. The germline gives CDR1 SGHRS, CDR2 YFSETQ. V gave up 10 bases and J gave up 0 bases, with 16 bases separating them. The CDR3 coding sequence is TGCGCCGACAGCTTGGACAGTACGAACACCGGGGAGCTGTTTTTT. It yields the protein CADSLDSTNTGELFF.

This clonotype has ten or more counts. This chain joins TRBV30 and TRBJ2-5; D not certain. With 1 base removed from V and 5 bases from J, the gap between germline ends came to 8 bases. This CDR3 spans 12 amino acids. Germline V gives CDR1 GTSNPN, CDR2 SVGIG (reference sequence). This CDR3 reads CAWSARMETQYF. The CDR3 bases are TGTGCCTGGAGTGCACGAATGGAGACCCAGTACTTC.

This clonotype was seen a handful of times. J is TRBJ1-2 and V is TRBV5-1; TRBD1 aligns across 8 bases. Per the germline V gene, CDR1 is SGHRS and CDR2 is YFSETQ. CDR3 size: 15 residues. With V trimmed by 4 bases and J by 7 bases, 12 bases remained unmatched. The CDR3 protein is CASSPGQGSFSGYTF. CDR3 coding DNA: TGCGCCAGCAGCCCCGGACAGGGCTCTTTCTCTGGCTACACCTTC.

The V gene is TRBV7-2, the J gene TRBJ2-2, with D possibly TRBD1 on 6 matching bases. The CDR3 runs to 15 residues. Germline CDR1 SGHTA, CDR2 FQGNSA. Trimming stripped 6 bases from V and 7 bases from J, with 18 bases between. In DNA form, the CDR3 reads TGTGCCAGCAGTAGGGGACAAAGCCAGAACGGGGAGCTGTTTTTT. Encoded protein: CASSRGQSQNGELFF.

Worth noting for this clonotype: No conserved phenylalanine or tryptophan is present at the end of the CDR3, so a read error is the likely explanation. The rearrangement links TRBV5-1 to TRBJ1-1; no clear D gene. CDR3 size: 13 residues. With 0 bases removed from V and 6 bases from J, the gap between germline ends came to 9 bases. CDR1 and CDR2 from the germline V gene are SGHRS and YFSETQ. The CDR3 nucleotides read TGCGCCAGCAGCTTGGTCCGGGGTGCTGAAGCTTTCTTG. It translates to CASSLVRGAEAFL.

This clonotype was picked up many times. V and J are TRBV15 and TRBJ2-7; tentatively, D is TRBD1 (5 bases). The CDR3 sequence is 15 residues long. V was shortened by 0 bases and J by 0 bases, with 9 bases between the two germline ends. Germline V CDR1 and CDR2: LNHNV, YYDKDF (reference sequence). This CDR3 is CATSRDSRASYEQYF. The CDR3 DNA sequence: TGTGCCACCAGCAGAGATAGCAGGGCCTCCTACGAGCAGTACTTC. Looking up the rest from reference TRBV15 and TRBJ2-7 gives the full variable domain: DAMVIQNPRYQVTQFGKPVTLSCSQTLNHNVMYWYQQKSSQAPKLLFHYYDKDFNNEADTPDNFQSRRPNTSFCFLDIRSPGLGDTAMYLCATSRDSRASYEQYFGPGTRLTVT.

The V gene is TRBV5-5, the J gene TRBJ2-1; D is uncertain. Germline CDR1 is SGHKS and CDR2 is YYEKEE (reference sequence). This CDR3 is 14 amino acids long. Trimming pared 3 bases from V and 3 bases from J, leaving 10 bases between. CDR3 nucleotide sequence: TGTGCCAGCAGCTCACCCCCAGGCTACAATGAGCAGTTCTTC. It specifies CASSSPPGYNEQFF.

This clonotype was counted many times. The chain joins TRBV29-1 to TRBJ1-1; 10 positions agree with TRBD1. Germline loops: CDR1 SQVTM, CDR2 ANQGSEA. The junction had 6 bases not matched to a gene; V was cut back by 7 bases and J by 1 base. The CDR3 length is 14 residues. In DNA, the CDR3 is TGCAGCGCCGGGACAGGGGTCCAGAACACTGAAGCTTTCTTT. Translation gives CSAGTGVQNTEAFF.

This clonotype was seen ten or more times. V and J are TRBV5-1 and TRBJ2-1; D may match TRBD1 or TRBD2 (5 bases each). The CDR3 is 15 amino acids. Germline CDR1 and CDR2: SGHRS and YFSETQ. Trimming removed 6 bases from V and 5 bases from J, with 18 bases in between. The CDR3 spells CASTVRGDFDNEQFF. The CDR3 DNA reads TGCGCCAGCACGGTAAGGGGAGACTTCGACAATGAGCAGTTCTTC.

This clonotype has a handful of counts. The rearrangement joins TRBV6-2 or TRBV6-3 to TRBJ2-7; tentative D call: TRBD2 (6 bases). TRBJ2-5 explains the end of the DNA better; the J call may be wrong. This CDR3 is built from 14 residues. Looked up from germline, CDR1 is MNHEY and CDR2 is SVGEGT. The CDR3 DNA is TGTGCCAGCAGCCCCATACCCGGGGGAAAGACCCAGTACTTC. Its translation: CASSPIPGGKTQYF.

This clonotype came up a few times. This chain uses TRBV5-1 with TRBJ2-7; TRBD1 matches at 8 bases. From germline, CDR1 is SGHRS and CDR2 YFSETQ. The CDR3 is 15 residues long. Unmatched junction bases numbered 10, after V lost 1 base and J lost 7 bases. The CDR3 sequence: CASSLQGASYNEQYF. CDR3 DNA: TGCGCCAGCAGCTTGCAGGGGGCTTCCTACAATGAGCAGTACTTC.

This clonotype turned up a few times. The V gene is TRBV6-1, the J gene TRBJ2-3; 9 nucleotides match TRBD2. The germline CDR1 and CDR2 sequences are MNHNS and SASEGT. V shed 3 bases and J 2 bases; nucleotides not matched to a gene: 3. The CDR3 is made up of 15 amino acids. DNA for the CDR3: TGTGCCAGCAGTGATAGCGGGGGCCCCACAGATACGCAGTATTTT. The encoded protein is CASSDSGGPTDTQYF.

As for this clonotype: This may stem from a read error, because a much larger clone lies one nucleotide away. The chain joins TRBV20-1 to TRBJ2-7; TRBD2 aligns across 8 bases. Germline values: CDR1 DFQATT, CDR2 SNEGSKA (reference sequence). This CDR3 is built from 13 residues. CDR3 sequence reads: CSAMGTSGYEQYF. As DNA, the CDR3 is TGCAGCGCGATGGGAACTAGCGGTTACGAGCAGTACTTC.

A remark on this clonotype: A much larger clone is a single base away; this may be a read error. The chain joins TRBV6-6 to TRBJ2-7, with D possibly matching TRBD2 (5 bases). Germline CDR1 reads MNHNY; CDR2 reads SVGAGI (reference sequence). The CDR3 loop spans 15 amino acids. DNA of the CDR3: TGTACCAGCAGTTACTCGAATGTCCTAGCATACGAGCAGTACTTC. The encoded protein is CTSSYSNVLAYEQYF.

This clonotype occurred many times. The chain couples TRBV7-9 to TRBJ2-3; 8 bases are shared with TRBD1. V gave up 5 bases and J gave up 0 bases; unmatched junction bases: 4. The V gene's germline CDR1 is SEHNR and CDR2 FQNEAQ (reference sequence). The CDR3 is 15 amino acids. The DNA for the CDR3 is TGTGCCAGCAGCACGCGACAGGGGAGCACAGATACGCAGTATTTT. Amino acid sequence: CASSTRQGSTDTQYF.

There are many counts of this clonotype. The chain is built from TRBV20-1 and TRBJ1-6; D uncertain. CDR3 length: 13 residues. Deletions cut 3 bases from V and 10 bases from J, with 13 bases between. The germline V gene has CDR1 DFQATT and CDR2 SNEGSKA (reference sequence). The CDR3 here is CSASPGVGSPLHF. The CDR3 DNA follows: TGCAGTGCTAGCCCCGGGGTAGGGTCACCCCTCCACTTT.